The 20 T cell receptor beta chains listed next were all sequenced from one sample in a study of cytomegalovirus exposure and HLA in healthy donors. The primer mix had 60 Vbeta and 13 Jbeta primers. Assay used: immunoSEQ multiplex PCR; TCRdb lists only in-frame clones, some missing. Here the sample spans some 200,000 clones, 75% to 80% being singletons. The sample comprised PBMCs. The receptors stem from a man aged 18 to 30 in good health and CMV-seronegative.

This clone was picked up one time. V and J are TRBV10-3 and TRBJ2-1; 12 bases line up with TRBD2. The germline V gene encodes CDR1 ENHRY and CDR2 SYGVKD. The CDR3 runs to 15 residues. V shed 10 bases, J shed 7 bases, and the junction held 11 bases outside the gene matches. The CDR3 here is CATRSTSGSTNEQFF. CDR3 nucleotides: TGTGCCACGAGATCGACTAGCGGGAGTACGAATGAGCAGTTCTTC.

The V call is TRBV5-1, the J call TRBJ2-1; 12 bases match TRBD2. CDR1 is SGHRS, CDR2 YFSETQ, per germline. The CDR3 runs to 16 residues. After removal of 4 bases from V and 8 bases from J, the junction contained 10 bases not matched to a gene. As DNA, the CDR3 is TGCGCCAGCAGCCCGCCTGGACTAGCGGGATTGTATGAGCAGTTCTTC. Its translation is CASSPPGLAGLYEQFF. The whole variable domain, filled in from reference TRBV5-1 and TRBJ2-1, reads KAGVTQTPRYLIKTRGQQVTLSCSPISGHRSVSWYQQTPGQGLQFLFEYFSETQRNKGNFPGRFSGRQFSNSRSEMNVSTLELGDSALYLCASSPPGLAGLYEQFFGPGTRLTVL.

The chain couples TRBV6-1 to TRBJ2-7, with TRBD2 matching 8 bases. V lost 5 bases to trimming and J lost 1 base; unmatched junction nucleotides: 7. Per germline, CDR1 MNHNS and CDR2 SASEGT. This CDR3 spans 15 amino acids. CDR3: CASSSLAGGSYEQYF. CDR3 coding DNA: TGTGCCAGCAGTTCACTGGCGGGAGGATCCTACGAGCAGTACTTC.

This clone was detected only a few times. The V call is TRBV30, the J call TRBJ2-7; TRBD1 agrees at 7 bases. V shed 0 bases and J 5 bases; nucleotides not matched to a gene: 7. Germline V lookup: CDR1 GTSNPN, CDR2 SVGIG (reference sequence). The CDR3 loop spans 14 amino acids. CDR3 nucleotides: TGTGCCTGGAGTGTCGGACAGGTCGCCCACGAGCAGTACTTC. Its translation: CAWSVGQVAHEQYF. Variable domain in full (rest from reference TRBV30 and TRBJ2-7): SQTIHQWPATLVQPVGSPLSLECTVEGTSNPNLYWYRQAAGRGLQLLFYSVGIGQISSEVPQNLSASRPQDRQFILSSKKLLLSDSGFYLCAWSVGQVAHEQYFGPGTRLTVT.

The V and J genes are TRBV15 and TRBJ1-1, with 10 nucleotides matching TRBD1. J was trimmed by 5 bases and V by 8 bases; bases with no gene match: 5. Germline assignment: CDR1 LNHNV and CDR2 YYDKDF (reference sequence). CDR3 length: 13 residues. The CDR3 region has the DNA TGTGCCACCCTCCGGGACAGGGGTACTGAAGCTTTCTTT. Amino acid sequence: CATLRDRGTEAFF.

The gene calls are TRBV20-1 and TRBJ2-3; D is undetermined. The CDR3 runs 11 residues. Germline CDR1 is DFQATT and CDR2 is SNEGSKA (reference sequence). Trimming removed 0 bases at V and 6 bases at J, with 4 bases between. The CDR3 region is CSARDLDTQYF. CDR3 sequence (DNA): TGCAGTGCTAGAGATCTGGATACGCAGTATTTT.

The chain joins TRBV19 to TRBJ2-2; 8 bases fit TRBD1. This CDR3 has 15 residues. In germline, CDR1 is LNHDA, CDR2 SQIVND (reference sequence). The V and J ends lost 3 bases and 4 bases, in that order; junction bases with no gene match: 4. The CDR3 loop is CASSISGGGTGELFF. Here the CDR3 DNA reads TGTGCCAGTAGTATCTCAGGGGGCGGCACCGGGGAGCTGTTTTTT.

This chain joins TRBV1 and TRBJ1-5. TRBV1 has pseudogene status. The CDR3 length is 18 residues. This CDR3 is CTSETGQFLRDSNQPQHF. As DNA, the CDR3 is TGCACCAGCGAGACCGGGCAATTCTTGAGGGATAGCAATCAGCCCCAGCATTTT.

The genes are TRBV30 and TRBJ1-2, with D uncertain. CDR1 GTSNPN and CDR2 SVGIG come from the germline V gene (reference sequence). There are 12 residues in the CDR3. V gave up 3 bases and J gave up 5 bases, with 10 bases separating them. CDR3 DNA: TGTGCCTGGAGGAGGGAGGAATATGGCTACACCTTC. Protein product: CAWRREEYGYTF.

V is TRBV19 and J is TRBJ2-2; D is unclear. V lost 2 bases, J lost 5 bases, and 9 bases lay in between. The CDR3 has 14 residues. The V gene's germline CDR1 is LNHDA and CDR2 SQIVND (reference sequence). The CDR3 DNA sequence: TGTGCCAGTAGTATATATGAGGTGACCGGGGAGCTGTTTTTT. Protein sequence: CASSIYEVTGELFF.

The CDR3 region is CASSLGTGGKANYGYTF. CDR3 DNA: TGTGCCAGCAGCCTAGGGACAGGGGGAAAAGCTAACTATGGCTACACCTTC. V and J are TRBV7-3 and TRBJ1-2; TRBD1 aligns across 11 bases. V was clipped by 5 bases and J by 0 bases; unmatched bases: 8. This CDR3 comprises 17 residues. Germline V gene sequence: CDR1 SGHTA, CDR2 FQGTGA.

The rearrangement uses TRBV4-3 and TRBJ2-3, with 7 bases fitting TRBD2. CDR1 and CDR2 from the germline V gene are LGHNA and YSLEER. The CDR3 length is 15 residues. The ends lost 0 bases at V and 4 bases at J; junction bases unmatched: 4. The CDR3 region has the DNA TGCGCCAGCAGCCAAGAATGGGGGGGGTCAGATACGCAGTATTTT. Translation gives CASSQEWGGSDTQYF.

This clone was counted between two and nine times. The rearrangement links TRBV6-6 to TRBJ1-5; tentative D call: TRBD1 (5 bases). The CDR3 covers 15 residues. V shed 5 bases and J shed 0 bases, with 11 bases lying between them. Looked up from germline, CDR1 is MNHNY and CDR2 is SVGAGI (reference sequence). This chain's CDR3 is CASSPQGGSNQPQHF. The CDR3 region has the DNA TGTGCCAGCAGTCCCCAGGGAGGTAGCAATCAGCCCCAGCATTTT.

The chain combines TRBV28 with TRBJ1-1; 8 positions agree with TRBD1. The germline gives CDR1 MDHEN, CDR2 SYDVKM. The CDR3 spans 15 residues. Trimming removed 2 bases from V and 5 bases from J; junction bases left unmatched: 7. The CDR3 bases are TGTGCCAGCAGTTTACAGGGGGCGGTAGGTACTGAAGCTTTCTTT. This encodes CASSLQGAVGTEAFF.

On this clone: A read error may produce the germline difference seen at one junction end. The chain couples TRBV2 to TRBJ1-5; 8 nucleotides agree with TRBD1. This CDR3 is 16 amino acids long. The germline V gene encodes CDR1 SNHLY and CDR2 FYNNEI. Written as DNA, the CDR3 is TGTGCCAGCAGTAAAGCGGGTACAGGGGGGCATCAGCCCCAGCATTTT. Translated: CASSKAGTGGHQPQHF.

The V and J genes are TRBV6-1 and TRBJ1-1; D remains ambiguous. V lost 7 bases, J lost 11 bases, and 17 bases lay in between. Germline loops: CDR1 MNHNS, CDR2 SASEGT. This CDR3 region has 12 residues. The CDR3 reads CASTRDFSLAFF. In DNA, the CDR3 is TGTGCCAGCACCCGGGATTTTAGTTTGGCTTTCTTT.

The chain carries TRBV9 and TRBJ2-3; D may be TRBD2 (7 bases). The germline V and J ends were trimmed by 6 bases and 7 bases, with 15 bases remaining between them. Germline V lookup: CDR1 SGDLS, CDR2 YYNGEE. The CDR3 extends over 13 amino acids. CDR3 residues: CASTRGGLNTQYF. In DNA, the CDR3 is TGTGCCAGCACAAGGGGGGGGCTGAATACGCAGTATTTT. Full variable domain (rest looked up from reference TRBV9 and TRBJ2-3): DSGVTQTPKHLITATGQRVTLRCSPRSGDLSVYWYQQSLDQGLQFLIQYYNGEERAKGNILERFSAQQFPDLHSELNLSSLELGDSALYFCASTRGGLNTQYFGPGTRLTVL.

The chain couples TRBV7-2 to TRBJ1-5; perhaps TRBD1 as D (5 bases). V lost 2 bases, J lost 5 bases, and 10 bases lay in between. Germline V gene data show CDR1 as SGHTA and CDR2 as FQGNSA. The CDR3 covers 14 residues. For the CDR3, the DNA is TGTGCCAGCAGCTTATTGGGGCCTGATCAGCCCCAGCATTTT. Its translation is CASSLLGPDQPQHF.

This clone was seen only a few times. The rearrangement links TRBV6-5 to TRBJ2-4; no firm D call. V was cut by 3 bases and J by 6 bases, with 18 bases left in between. Germline-derived CDR1 and CDR2 are MNHEY and SVGAGI. There are 16 residues in the CDR3. In DNA form, the CDR3 reads TGTGCCAGCAGTTATGGTAGTCCAGGAATAATAAACATTCAGTACTTC. It yields the protein CASSYGSPGIINIQYF.

The CDR3 DNA sequence: TGTGCCAGCAGGACAGGGTCCTATAATTCACCCCTCCACTTT. Its protein is CASRTGSYNSPLHF. The chain uses TRBV28 and TRBJ1-6; TRBD1 agrees at 7 bases. The germline CDR1 and CDR2 sequences are MDHEN and SYDVKM. With 6 bases clipped from V and 1 base from J, the junction kept 0 bases outside the gene matches. The CDR3 sequence is 14 residues long.